The 7 T cell receptor beta chains in this list originate from one sample, sequenced in a study of PD-1 blockade in classical Hodgkin lymphoma. Every patient experienced relapse after autologous stem cell transplantation, and brentuximab vedotin exposure varied. The repertoire was sequenced with immunoSEQ multiplex PCR; TCRdb's copy has only in-frame clones and lacks some. This sample carries tens of thousands of clones, 85% to 90% of them seen once, and the ten largest clones take roughly 10%. The sequencing here drew on peripheral blood mononuclear cells (PBMCs), taken at baseline. These receptors originate from a human donor with classical Hodgkin lymphoma.

The chain joins TRBV4-2 to TRBJ2-2; the match to TRBD2 covers 7 bases. V was pared by 0 bases and J by 1 base, with 5 bases of the junction left unmatched. Germline V gives CDR1 LGHNA, CDR2 YNFKEQ. The CDR3 is 17 amino acids. CDR3 amino acids: CASSQDLGGGNTGELFF. Here the CDR3 DNA reads TGTGCCAGCAGCCAAGATCTAGGCGGGGGGAACACCGGGGAGCTGTTTTTT.

The chain recombines TRBV6-5 with TRBJ2-6; no definite D call. The CDR3 spans 12 residues. CDR1 MNHEY and CDR2 SVGAGI come from the germline V gene. V was cut by 6 bases and J by 5 bases, with 5 bases left in between. The DNA of the CDR3 is TGTGCCAGCAGCTCCCGGGCCAACGTCCTGACTTTC. Protein: CASSSRANVLTF.

This clone appeared a single time. The chain carries TRBV6-1 and TRBJ1-6; 7 nucleotides agree with TRBD1. The germline V gene encodes CDR1 MNHNS and CDR2 SASEGT. The CDR3 spans 18 residues. Germline trimming cut 2 bases from V and 0 bases from J; bases unmatched to any gene: 7. The CDR3 DNA sequence: TGTGCCAGCAGTGAACGGCAGGGGGGACGCTCCTATAATTCACCCCTCCACTTT. This sequence encodes CASSERQGGRSYNSPLHF.

J is TRBJ1-1 and V is TRBV5-1, with a possible D match to TRBD1 (6 bases). V shed 4 bases and J shed 3 bases, with 19 bases lying between them. Germline CDR1 reads SGHRS; CDR2 reads YFSETQ. This CDR3 contains 16 residues. CDR3 region: CASSKSGGWTDTEAFF. Written as DNA, the CDR3 is TGCGCCAGCAGCAAATCGGGGGGCTGGACGGACACTGAAGCTTTCTTT.

This sequence joins TRBV25-1 and TRBJ1-5; no definite D call. This CDR3 contains 16 residues. Trimming took 5 bases from V and 5 from J, leaving 19 bases between them. The germline V gene has CDR1 MGHDK and CDR2 SYGVNS. CDR3 in DNA: TGTGCCAGCAGTCCCCAAGGGTGGGGATGGGATCAGCCCCAGCATTTT. As protein: CASSPQGWGWDQPQHF.

J is TRBJ2-3 and V is TRBV11-2, with 11 bases identical to TRBD2. The CDR3 totals 15 residues. Germline lookup yields CDR1 SGHAT and CDR2 FQNNGV. V shed 3 bases and J 9 bases; nucleotides not matched to a gene: 8. This CDR3 is CASSFALAGGGTQYF. The DNA for the CDR3 is TGTGCCAGCAGCTTCGCCCTAGCGGGGGGTGGGACGCAGTATTTT.

The gene calls are TRBV28 and TRBJ2-7; D ambiguous. The CDR3 has 12 residues. From germline, CDR1 is MDHEN and CDR2 SYDVKM. Deletions cut 3 bases from V and 2 bases from J, with 5 bases between. CDR3 sequence reads: CASSFLTYEQYF. The CDR3 nucleotides read TGTGCCAGCAGTTTTCTCACCTACGAGCAGTACTTC.